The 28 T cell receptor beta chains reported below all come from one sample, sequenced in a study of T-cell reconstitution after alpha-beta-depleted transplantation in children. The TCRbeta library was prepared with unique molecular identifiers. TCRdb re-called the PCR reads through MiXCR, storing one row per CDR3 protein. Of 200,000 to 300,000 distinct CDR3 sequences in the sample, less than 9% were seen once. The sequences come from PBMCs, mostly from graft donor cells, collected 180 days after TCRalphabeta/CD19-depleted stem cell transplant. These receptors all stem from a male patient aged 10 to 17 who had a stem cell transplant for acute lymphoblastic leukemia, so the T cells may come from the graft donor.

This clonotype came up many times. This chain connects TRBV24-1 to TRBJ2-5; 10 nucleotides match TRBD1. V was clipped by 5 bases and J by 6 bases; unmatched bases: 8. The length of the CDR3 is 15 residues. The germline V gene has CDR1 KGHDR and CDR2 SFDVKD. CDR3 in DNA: TGTGCCACCAGTGGAGACAGGGGGCGCGGAAAGACCCAGTACTTC. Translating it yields CATSGDRGRGKTQYF.

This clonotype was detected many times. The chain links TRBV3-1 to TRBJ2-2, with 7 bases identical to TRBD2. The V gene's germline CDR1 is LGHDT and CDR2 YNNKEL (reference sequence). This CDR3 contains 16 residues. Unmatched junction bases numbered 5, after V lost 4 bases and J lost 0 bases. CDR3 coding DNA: TGTGCCAGCAGCCCCGGGACTACAGCGAACACCGGGGAGCTGTTTTTT. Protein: CASSPGTTANTGELFF.

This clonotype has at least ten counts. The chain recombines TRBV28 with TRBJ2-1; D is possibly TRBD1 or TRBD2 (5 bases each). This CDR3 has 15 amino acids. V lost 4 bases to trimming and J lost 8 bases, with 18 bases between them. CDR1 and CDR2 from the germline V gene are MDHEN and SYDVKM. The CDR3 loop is CASSSPGRMRYEQFF. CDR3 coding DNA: TGTGCCAGCAGTTCCCCGGGACGAATGAGGTATGAGCAGTTCTTC.

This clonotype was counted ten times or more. CDR3 sequence (DNA): TGCAGCGTTGAGGGACAGCTACGAGGGCAGTACTTC. Its translation is CSVEGQLRGQYF. The chain joins TRBV29-1 to TRBJ2-7; TRBD1 matches at 7 bases. From germline, CDR1 is SQVTM and CDR2 ANQGSEA. This CDR3 is built from 12 residues. V was clipped by 3 bases and J by 9 bases; unmatched bases: 8.

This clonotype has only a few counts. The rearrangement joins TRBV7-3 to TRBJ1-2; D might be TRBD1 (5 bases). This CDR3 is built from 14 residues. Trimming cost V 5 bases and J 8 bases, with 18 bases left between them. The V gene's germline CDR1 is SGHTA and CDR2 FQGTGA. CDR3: CASSPPGGGLGYTF. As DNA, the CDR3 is TGTGCCAGCAGCCCCCCCGGCGGGGGTTTAGGCTACACCTTC.

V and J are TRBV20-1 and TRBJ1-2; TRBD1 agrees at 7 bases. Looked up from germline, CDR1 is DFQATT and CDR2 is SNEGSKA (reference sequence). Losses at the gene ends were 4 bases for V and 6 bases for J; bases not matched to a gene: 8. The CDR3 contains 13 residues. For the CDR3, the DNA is TGCAGTGCTACCTCTGACAGGGAAAATGGCTACACCTTC. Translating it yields CSATSDRENGYTF.

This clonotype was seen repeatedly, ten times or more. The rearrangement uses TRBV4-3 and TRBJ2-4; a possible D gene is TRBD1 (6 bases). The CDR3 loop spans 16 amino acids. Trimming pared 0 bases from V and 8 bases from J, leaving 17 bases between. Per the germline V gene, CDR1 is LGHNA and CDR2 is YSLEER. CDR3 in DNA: TGCGCCAGCAGCCAAGATCCACAGGGTGGCGTGGACATTCAGTACTTC. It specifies CASSQDPQGGVDIQYF.

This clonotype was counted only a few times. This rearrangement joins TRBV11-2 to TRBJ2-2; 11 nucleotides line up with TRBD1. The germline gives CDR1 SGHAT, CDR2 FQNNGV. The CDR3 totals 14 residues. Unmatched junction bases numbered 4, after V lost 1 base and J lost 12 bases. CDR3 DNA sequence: TGTGCCAGCAGCTTAGCGGGACAGGGGGGGCAGCTGTTTTTT. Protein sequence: CASSLAGQGGQLFF.

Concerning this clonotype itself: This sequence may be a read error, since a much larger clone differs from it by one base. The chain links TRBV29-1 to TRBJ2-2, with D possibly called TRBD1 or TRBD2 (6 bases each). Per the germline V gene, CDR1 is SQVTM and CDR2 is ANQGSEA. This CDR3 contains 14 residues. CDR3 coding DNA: TGCAGCGTTAGGAGGGGGGAGAACACCGGGCAGCTGTTTTTT. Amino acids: CSVRRGENTGQLFF.

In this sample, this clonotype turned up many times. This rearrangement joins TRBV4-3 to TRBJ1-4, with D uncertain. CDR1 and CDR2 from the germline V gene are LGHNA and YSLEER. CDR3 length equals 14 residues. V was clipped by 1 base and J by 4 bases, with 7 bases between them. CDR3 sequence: CASSQVGFNEKLFF. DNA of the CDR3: TGCGCCAGCAGCCAAGTGGGATTTAATGAAAAACTGTTTTTT.

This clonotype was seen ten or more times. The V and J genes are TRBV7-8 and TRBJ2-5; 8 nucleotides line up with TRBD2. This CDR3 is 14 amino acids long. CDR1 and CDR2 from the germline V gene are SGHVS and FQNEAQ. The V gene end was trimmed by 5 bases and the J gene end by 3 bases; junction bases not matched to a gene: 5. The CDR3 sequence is CASSHRGGEETQYF. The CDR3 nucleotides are TGTGCCAGCAGCCATCGGGGGGGAGAAGAGACCCAGTACTTC.

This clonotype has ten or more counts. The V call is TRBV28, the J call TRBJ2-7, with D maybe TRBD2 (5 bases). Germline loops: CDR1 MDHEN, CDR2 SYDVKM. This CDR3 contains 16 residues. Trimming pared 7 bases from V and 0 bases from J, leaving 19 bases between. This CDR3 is CASTSAGRPYSYEQYF. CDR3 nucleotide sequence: TGTGCCAGCACCTCGGCGGGCAGGCCCTACTCCTACGAGCAGTACTTC.

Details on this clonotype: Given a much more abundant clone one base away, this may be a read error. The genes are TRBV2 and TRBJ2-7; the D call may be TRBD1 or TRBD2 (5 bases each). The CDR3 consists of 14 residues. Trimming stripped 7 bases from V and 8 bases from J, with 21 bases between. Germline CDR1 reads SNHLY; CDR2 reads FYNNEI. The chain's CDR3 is CASNPNTLPGQQYF. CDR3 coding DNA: TGTGCCAGCAACCCGAATACTTTACCGGGACAGCAGTACTTC.

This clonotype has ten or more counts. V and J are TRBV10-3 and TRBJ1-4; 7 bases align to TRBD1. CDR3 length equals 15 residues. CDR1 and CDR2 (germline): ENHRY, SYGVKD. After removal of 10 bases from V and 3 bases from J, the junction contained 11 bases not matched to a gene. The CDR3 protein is CATLKTGTANEKLFF. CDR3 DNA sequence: TGTGCCACTCTCAAGACAGGGACGGCTAATGAAAAACTGTTTTTT.

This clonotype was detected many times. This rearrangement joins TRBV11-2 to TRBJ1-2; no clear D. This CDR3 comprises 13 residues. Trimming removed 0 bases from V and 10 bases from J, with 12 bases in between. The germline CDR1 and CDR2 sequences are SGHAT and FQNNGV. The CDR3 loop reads CASSLEDDPAYTF. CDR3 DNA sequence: TGTGCCAGCAGCTTAGAGGACGACCCAGCCTACACCTTC.

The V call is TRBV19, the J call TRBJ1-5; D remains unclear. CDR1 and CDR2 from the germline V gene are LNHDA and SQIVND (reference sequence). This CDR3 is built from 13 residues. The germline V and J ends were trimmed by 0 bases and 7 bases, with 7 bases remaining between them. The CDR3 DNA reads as TGTGCCAGTAGTATAGATGTCGTGCAGCCCCAGCATTTT. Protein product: CASSIDVVQPQHF.

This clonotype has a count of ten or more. This CDR3 reads CASSSKRSGELFF. The CDR3 DNA reads as TGTGCCAGCAGTTCTAAGAGGTCCGGGGAGCTGTTTTTT. This chain connects TRBV6-5 to TRBJ2-2; D gene ambiguous. CDR1 and CDR2 from the germline V gene are MNHEY and SVGAGI. The CDR3 covers 13 residues. V lost 4 bases and J 6 bases, leaving 9 bases between the germline ends.

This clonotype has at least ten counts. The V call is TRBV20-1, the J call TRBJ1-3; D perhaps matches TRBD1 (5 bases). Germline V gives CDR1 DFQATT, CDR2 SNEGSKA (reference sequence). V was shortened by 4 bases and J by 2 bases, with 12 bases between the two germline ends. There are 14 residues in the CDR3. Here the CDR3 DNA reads TGCAGTGCTACCACAGGAGGAACTGGAAACACCATATATTTT. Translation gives CSATTGGTGNTIYF.

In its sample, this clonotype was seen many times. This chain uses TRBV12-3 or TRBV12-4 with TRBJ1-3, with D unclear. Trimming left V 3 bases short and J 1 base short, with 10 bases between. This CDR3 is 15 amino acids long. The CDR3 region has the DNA TGTGCCAGCAGTTTTGGAGGGATTTCTGGAAACACCATATATTTT. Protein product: CASSFGGISGNTIYF.

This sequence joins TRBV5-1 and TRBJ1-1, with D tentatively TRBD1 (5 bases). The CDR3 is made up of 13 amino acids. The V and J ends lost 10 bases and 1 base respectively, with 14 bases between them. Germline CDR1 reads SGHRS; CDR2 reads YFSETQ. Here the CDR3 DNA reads TGCGCCGGGGGGAGGCAGGAGAACACTGAAGCTTTCTTT. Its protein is CAGGRQENTEAFF.

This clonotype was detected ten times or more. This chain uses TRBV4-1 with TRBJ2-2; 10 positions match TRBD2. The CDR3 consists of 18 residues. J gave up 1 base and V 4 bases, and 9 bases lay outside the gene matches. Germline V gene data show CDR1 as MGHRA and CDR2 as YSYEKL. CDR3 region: CASSPIPRTSGNTGELFF. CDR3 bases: TGCGCCAGCAGCCCCATCCCCCGGACTAGCGGGAACACCGGGGAGCTGTTTTTT.

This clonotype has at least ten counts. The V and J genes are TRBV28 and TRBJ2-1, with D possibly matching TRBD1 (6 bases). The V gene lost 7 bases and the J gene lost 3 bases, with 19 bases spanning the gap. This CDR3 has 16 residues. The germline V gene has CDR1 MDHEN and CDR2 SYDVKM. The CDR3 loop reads CASTQERTVLYNEQFF. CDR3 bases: TGTGCCAGCACCCAAGAGAGGACAGTCCTCTACAATGAGCAGTTCTTC. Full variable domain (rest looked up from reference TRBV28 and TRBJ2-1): DVKVTQSSRYLVKRTGEKVFLECVQDMDHENMFWYRQDPGLGLRLIYFSYDVKMKEKGDIPEGYSVSREKKERFSLILESASTNQTSMYLCASTQERTVLYNEQFFGPGTRLTVL.

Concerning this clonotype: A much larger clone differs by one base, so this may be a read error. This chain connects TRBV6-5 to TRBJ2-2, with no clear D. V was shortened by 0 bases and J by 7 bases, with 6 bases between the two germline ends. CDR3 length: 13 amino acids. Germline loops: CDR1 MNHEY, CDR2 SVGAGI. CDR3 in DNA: TGTGCCAGCAGTTACTCGTACCTCGGGGAGCTGTTTTTT. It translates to CASSYSYLGELFF.

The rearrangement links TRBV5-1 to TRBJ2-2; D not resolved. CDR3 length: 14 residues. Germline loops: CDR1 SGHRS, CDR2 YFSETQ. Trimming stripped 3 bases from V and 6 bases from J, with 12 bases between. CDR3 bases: TGCGCCAGCAGCTCCCGGCTGAGGCCCGGGGAGCTGTTTTTT. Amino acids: CASSSRLRPGELFF.

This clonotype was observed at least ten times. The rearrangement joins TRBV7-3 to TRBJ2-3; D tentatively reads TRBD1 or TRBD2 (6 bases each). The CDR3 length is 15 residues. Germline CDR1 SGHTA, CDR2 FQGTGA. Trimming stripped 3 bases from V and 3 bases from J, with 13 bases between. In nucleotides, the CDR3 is TGTGCCAGCAGCTTTAGGGGGACTGGGACAGATACGCAGTATTTT. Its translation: CASSFRGTGTDTQYF.

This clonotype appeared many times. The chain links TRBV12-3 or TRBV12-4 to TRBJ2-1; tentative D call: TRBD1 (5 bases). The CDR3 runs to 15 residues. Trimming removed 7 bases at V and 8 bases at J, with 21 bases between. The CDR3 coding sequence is TGTGCCAGCATCGCTTGGGGCGCTAGGGTCTATGAGCAGTTCTTC. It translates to CASIAWGARVYEQFF.

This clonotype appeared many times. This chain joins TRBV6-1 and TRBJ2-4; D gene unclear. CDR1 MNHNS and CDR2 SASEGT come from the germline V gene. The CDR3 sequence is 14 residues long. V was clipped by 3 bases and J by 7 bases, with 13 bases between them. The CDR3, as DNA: TGTGCCAGCAGTGACAGCGTAGGAAGGAACATTCAGTACTTC. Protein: CASSDSVGRNIQYF.

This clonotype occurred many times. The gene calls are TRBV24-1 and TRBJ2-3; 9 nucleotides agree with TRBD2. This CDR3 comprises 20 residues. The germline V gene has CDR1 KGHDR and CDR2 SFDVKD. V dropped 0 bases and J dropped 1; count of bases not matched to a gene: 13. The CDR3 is CATSDLQVSGGRPRTDTQYF. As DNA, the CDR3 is TGTGCCACCAGTGATTTGCAGGTTAGCGGGGGCCGACCCCGCACAGATACGCAGTATTTT.